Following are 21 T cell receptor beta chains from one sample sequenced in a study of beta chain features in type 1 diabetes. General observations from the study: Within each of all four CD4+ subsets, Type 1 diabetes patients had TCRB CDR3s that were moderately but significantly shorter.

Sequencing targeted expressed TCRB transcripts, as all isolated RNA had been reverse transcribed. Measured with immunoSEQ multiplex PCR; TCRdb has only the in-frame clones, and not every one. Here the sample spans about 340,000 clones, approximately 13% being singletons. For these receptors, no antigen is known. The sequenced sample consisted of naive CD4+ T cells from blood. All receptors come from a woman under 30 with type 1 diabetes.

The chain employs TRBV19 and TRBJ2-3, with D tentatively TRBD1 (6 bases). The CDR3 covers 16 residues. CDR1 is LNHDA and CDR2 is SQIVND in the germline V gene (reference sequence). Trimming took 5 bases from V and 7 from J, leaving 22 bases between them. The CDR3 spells CASSPTRQASPHTQYF. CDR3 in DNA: TGTGCCAGTAGTCCGACCCGACAGGCTTCACCACATACGCAGTATTTT.

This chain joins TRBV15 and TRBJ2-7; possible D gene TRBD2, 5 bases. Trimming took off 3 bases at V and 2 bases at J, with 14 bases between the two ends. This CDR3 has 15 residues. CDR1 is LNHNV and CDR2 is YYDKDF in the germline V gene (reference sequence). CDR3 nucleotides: TGTGCCACCAGCAGGACGAAGACGGGAACCTACGAGCAGTACTTC. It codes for CATSRTKTGTYEQYF.

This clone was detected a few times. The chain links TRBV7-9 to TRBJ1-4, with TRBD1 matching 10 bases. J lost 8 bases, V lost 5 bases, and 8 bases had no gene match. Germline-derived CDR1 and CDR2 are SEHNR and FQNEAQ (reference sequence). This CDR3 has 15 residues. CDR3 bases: TGTGCCAGCAGCCTACGAGGGACAGGGGACGAAAAACTGTTTTTT. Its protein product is CASSLRGTGDEKLFF.

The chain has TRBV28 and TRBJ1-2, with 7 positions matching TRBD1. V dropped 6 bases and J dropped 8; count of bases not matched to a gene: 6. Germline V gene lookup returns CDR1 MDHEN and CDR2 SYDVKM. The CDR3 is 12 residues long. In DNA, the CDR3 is TGTGCCAGCAGGGGCAGGGGGAACGGCTACACCTTC. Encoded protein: CASRGRGNGYTF.

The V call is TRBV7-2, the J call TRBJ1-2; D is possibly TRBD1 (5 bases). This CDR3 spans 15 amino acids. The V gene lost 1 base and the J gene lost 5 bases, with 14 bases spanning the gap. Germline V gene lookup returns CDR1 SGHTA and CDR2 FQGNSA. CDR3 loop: CASSLGGRNPYGYTF. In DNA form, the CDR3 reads TGTGCCAGCAGCTTAGGGGGCAGAAATCCGTATGGCTACACCTTC.

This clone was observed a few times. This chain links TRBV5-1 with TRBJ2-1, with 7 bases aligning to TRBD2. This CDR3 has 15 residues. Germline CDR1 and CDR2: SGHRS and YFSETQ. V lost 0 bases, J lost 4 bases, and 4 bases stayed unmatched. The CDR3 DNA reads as TGCGCCAGCAGCTTGGTGGTGGGAGGGTACAATGAGCAGTTCTTC. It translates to CASSLVVGGYNEQFF.

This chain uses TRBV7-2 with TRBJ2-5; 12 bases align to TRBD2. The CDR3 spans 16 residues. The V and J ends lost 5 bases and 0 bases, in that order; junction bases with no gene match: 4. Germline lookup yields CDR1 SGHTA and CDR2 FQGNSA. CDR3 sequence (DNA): TGTGCCAGCAGCATCGGACTAGCGGGGAACCAAGAGACCCAGTACTTC. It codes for CASSIGLAGNQETQYF.

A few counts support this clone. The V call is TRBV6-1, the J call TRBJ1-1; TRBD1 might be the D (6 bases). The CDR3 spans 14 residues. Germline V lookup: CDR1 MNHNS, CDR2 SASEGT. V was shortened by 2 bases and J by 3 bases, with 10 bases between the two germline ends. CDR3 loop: CASSERAGDTEAFF. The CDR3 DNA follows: TGTGCCAGCAGTGAAAGGGCAGGGGACACTGAAGCTTTCTTT.

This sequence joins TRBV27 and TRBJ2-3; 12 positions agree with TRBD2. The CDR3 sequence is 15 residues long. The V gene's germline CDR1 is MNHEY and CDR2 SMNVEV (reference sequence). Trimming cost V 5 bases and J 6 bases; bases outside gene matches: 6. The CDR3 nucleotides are TGTGCCAGCAGTCCGCTAGCGGGAGGGGGGGATACGCAGTATTTT. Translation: CASSPLAGGGDTQYF.

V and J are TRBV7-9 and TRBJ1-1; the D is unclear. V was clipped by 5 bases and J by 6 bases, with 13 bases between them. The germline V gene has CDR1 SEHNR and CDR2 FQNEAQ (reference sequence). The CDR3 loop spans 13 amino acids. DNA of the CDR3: TGTGCCAGCAGCCCCTGGGTGGGCGCTGAAGCTTTCTTT. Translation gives CASSPWVGAEAFF. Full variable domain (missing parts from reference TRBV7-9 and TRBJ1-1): DTGVSQNPRHKITKRGQNVTFRCDPISEHNRLYWYRQTLGQGPEFLTYFQNEAQLEKSRLLSDRFSAERPKGSFSTLEIQRTEQGDSAMYLCASSPWVGAEAFFGQGTRLTVV.

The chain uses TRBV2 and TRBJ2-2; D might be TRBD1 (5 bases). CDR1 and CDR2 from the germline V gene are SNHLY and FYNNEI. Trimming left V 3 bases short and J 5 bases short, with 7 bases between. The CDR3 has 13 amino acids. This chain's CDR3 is CASSEQGTGELFF. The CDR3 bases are TGTGCCAGCAGTGAGCAGGGAACCGGGGAGCTGTTTTTT. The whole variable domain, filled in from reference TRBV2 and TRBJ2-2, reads EPEVTQTPSHQVTQMGQEVILRCVPISNHLYFYWYRQILGQKVEFLVSFYNNEISEKSEIFDDQFSVERPDGSNFTLKIRSTKLEDSAMYFCASSEQGTGELFFGEGSRLTVL.

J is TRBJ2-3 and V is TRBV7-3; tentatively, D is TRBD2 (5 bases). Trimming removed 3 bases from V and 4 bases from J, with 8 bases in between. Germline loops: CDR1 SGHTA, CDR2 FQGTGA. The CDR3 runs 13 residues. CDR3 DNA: TGTGCCAGCAGCTTGACCGGGGCAGATACGCAGTATTTT. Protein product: CASSLTGADTQYF. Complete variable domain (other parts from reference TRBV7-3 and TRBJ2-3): GAGVSQTPSNKVTEKGKYVELRCDPISGHTALYWYRQSLGQGPEFLIYFQGTGAADDSGLPNDRFFAVRPEGSVSTLKIQRTERGDSAVYLCASSLTGADTQYFGPGTRLTVL.

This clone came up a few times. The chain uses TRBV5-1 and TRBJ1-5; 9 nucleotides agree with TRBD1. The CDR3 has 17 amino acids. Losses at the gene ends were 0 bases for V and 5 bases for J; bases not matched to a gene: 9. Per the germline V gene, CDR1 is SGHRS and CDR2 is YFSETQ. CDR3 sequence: CASSLGDRGYSDQPQHF. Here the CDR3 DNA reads TGCGCCAGCAGCTTGGGTGACAGGGGGTATTCTGATCAGCCCCAGCATTTT.

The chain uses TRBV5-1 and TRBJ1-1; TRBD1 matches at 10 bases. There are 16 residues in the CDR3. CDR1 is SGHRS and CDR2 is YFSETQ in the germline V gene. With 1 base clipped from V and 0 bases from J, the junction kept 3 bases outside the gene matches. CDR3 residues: CASSLRQGALNTEAFF. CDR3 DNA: TGCGCCAGCAGCTTGAGACAGGGGGCACTGAACACTGAAGCTTTCTTT.

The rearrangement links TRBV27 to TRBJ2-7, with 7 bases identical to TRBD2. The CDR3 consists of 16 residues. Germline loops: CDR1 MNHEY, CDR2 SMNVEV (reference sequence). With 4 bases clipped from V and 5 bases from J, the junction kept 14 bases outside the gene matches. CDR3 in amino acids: CASSSDGGLAGDEQYF. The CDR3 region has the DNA TGTGCCAGCAGTTCCGACGGGGGGTTAGCGGGCGACGAGCAGTACTTC.

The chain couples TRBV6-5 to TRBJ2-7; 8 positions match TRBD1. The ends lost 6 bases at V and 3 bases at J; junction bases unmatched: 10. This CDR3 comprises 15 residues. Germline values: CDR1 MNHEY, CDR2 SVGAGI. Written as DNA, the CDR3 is TGTGCCAGCAGAAATGACAGGGGCGAGGGCTACGAGCAGTACTTC. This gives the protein CASRNDRGEGYEQYF.

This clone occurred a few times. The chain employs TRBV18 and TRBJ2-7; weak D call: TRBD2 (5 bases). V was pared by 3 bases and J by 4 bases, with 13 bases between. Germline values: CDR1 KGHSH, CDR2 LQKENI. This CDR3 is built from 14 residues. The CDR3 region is CASSPSEGRYEQYF. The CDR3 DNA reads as TGTGCCAGCTCACCTTCTGAGGGAAGGTACGAGCAGTACTTC.

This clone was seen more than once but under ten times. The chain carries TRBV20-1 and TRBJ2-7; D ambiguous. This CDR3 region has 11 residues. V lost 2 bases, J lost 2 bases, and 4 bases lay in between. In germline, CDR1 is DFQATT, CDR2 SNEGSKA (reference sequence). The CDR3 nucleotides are TGCAGTGCTAGACTAGCCTACGAGCAGTACGTC. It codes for CSARLAYEQYV.

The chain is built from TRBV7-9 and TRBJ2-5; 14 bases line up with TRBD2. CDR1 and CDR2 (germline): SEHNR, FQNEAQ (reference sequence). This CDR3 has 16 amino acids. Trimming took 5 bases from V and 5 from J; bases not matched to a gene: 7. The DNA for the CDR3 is TGTGCCAGCAGCCGGGGACTAGCGGGAGAAGCGGAGACCCAGTACTTC. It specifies CASSRGLAGEAETQYF.

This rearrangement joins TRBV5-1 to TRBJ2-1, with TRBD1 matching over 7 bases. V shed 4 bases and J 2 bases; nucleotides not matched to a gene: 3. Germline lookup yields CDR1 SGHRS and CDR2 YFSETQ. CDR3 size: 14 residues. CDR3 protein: CASSPQGTYNEQFF. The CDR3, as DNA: TGCGCCAGCAGCCCACAGGGGACCTACAATGAGCAGTTCTTC.

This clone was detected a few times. CDR3 sequence: CASSGQGVGYEQYF. The DNA of the CDR3 is TGTGCCAGCAGCGGACAGGGGGTCGGCTACGAGCAGTACTTC. The V call is TRBV7-2, the J call TRBJ2-7, with TRBD1 identical over 10 bases. Germline V gene sequence: CDR1 SGHTA, CDR2 FQGNSA. V gave up 5 bases and J gave up 3 bases; unmatched junction bases: 4. The length of the CDR3 is 14 residues.